These 4 T cell receptor beta chains were sequenced from one sample in a study of cytomegalovirus exposure and HLA in healthy donors (dated by TCRdb to 2017 to 2019). To prepare the library, the immunoSEQ multiplex PCR assay was applied. TCRdb holds this immuneACCESS table with in-frame rearrangements only. Some clones are missing; in checked studies, unresolved V genes explain under half, and the rest has no known cause. Across this sample there are 200,000 or so clones, with 83% seen only once. About 6% of the sample belongs to the ten largest clones. What was sequenced was PBMCs. The receptors were sampled from a woman younger than 35 in good health and CMV-seronegative.

This clone appeared a single time. The rearrangement joins TRBV28 to TRBJ2-7, with D hard to call. Trimming left V 6 bases short and J 5 bases short, with 20 bases between. This CDR3 has 15 amino acids. Germline V CDR1 and CDR2: MDHEN, SYDVKM. The CDR3 loop is CASSRVRVSIHEQYF. The CDR3 region has the DNA TGTGCCAGCAGCCGTGTCCGGGTCTCCATCCACGAGCAGTACTTC.

The chain uses TRBV7-9 and TRBJ2-7, with TRBD1 as a possible D gene (5 bases). The V end lost 5 bases, the J end lost 0 bases, and 8 bases lay between the germline ends. The CDR3 runs to 13 residues. Germline CDR1 is SEHNR and CDR2 is FQNEAQ (reference sequence). Here the CDR3 reads CASSTDSSYEQYF. DNA of the CDR3: TGTGCCAGCAGCACCGACAGCTCCTACGAGCAGTACTTC. Full variable domain (missing parts from reference TRBV7-9 and TRBJ2-7): DTGVSQNPRHKITKRGQNVTFRCDPISEHNRLYWYRQTLGQGPEFLTYFQNEAQLEKSRLLSDRFSAERPKGSFSTLEIQRTEQGDSAMYLCASSTDSSYEQYFGPGTRLTVT.

The CDR3 here is CASQDGPGNTEAFF. The CDR3 DNA follows: TGTGCCAGCCAGGACGGCCCGGGGAACACTGAAGCTTTCTTT. The chain couples TRBV2 to TRBJ1-1; no clear D. CDR1 is SNHLY, CDR2 FYNNEI, per germline. The V end was cut by 8 bases, the J end by 1 base, with 14 bases between. This CDR3 spans 14 amino acids.

This clone has only one observation. The rearrangement uses TRBV30 and TRBJ1-4; 8 bases are shared with TRBD1. CDR3 size: 13 residues. V shed 3 bases and J 7 bases; nucleotides not matched to a gene: 4. Germline V gene sequence: CDR1 GTSNPN, CDR2 SVGIG (reference sequence). The CDR3 region is CAWRTGEGEKLFF. DNA of the CDR3: TGTGCCTGGAGGACAGGGGAGGGTGAAAAACTGTTTTTT.